This T cell receptor beta chain was identified in a study of blood T cell repertoires in COVID-19. Overall study: Donors in the United States, Italy and Spain gave samples during acute or convalescent COVID-19.

The CDR3 is 13 amino acids. Germline lookup yields CDR1 MNHEY and CDR2 SMNVEV (reference sequence). Trimming removed 0 bases at V and 6 bases at J, with 8 bases between. This clone has just a few counts. Produced via immunoSEQ multiplex PCR; TCRdb's table is partial and in-frame only. The sample contains 150,000 to 200,000 clones, about 88% of which appear only once. Material: peripheral blood. The V call is TRBV27, the J call TRBJ1-1, with D unclear. The sequence derives from a woman aged 80 or over in a cohort sampled during active or convalescent COVID-19. The DNA for the CDR3 is TGTGCCAGCAGTTTATCGCGGGTAGCTGAAGCTTTCTTT. Amino acid sequence: CASSLSRVAEAFF.